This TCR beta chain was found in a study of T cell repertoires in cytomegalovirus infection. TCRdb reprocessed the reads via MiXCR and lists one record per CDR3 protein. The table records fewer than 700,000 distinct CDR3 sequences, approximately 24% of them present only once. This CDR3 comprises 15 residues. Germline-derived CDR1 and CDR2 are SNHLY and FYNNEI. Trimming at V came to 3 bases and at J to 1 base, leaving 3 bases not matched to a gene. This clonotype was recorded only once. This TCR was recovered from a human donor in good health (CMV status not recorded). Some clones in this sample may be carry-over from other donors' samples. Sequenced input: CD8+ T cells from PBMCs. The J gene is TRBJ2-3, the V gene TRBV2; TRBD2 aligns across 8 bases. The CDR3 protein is CASSDAGGGTDTQYF. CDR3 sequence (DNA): TGTGCCAGCAGTGACGCGGGGGGCGGCACAGATACGCAGTATTTT.